Below are 10 T cell receptor beta chains sequenced from a single sample in a study of blood T cell repertoires in COVID-19 (TCRdb year 2020). Receptor amplification or capture employed the immunoSEQ multiplex PCR assay. TCRdb limited this immuneACCESS table to in-frame rearrangements with V and J called. A share of clones is missing; checked studies link under half to unresolved V genes, and the rest is unexplained. This sample is represented by 150,000 to 200,000 clones; 75% to 95% of them were singletons. In total, the top ten clones hold approximately 0.56% of the sample. Sequencing was carried out using peripheral blood. The receptors here all came from a man in his forties or fifties with acute or convalescent COVID-19.

CDR3 protein: CASSYSTGIPGELFF. The CDR3 DNA is TGTGCCAGCAGTTACTCGACGGGGATACCCGGGGAGCTGTTTTTT. The V and J genes are TRBV6-5 and TRBJ2-2; TRBD2 might be the D (5 bases). Germline-derived CDR1 and CDR2 are MNHEY and SVGAGI. The V end was cut by 0 bases, the J end by 6 bases, with 11 bases between. The CDR3 has 15 amino acids.

This sequence joins TRBV7-2 and TRBJ1-5; 8 bases map to TRBD1. After removal of 1 base from V and 3 bases from J, the junction contained 8 bases not matched to a gene. The CDR3 totals 17 residues. Germline values: CDR1 SGHTA, CDR2 FQGNSA. The CDR3 DNA reads TGTGCCAGCAGCTTAGGGGCAGGGGGCGCGATCAATCAGCCCCAGCATTTT. The encoded protein is CASSLGAGGAINQPQHF.

This chain connects TRBV12-3 or TRBV12-4 to TRBJ2-3; maybe TRBD2 (5 bases). CDR3 size: 13 residues. Trimming removed 3 bases from V and 4 bases from J, with 8 bases in between. The CDR3 DNA follows: TGTGCCAGCAGTTTTTCGGGATCAGATACGCAGTATTTT. Its protein product is CASSFSGSDTQYF.

This chain uses TRBV9 with TRBJ1-6; the D is unclear. From germline, CDR1 is SGDLS and CDR2 YYNGEE. The CDR3 covers 15 residues. V was shortened by 0 bases and J by 15 bases, with 19 bases between the two germline ends. CDR3 in amino acids: CASSVDAAGGSGLHF. The CDR3 bases are TGTGCCAGCAGCGTAGACGCGGCTGGAGGTTCAGGCCTCCACTTT.

The chain is built from TRBV29-1 and TRBJ1-2; 10 nucleotides align to TRBD1. Germline V gene sequence: CDR1 SQVTM, CDR2 ANQGSEA. V was pared by 6 bases and J by 4 bases, with 14 bases of the junction left unmatched. CDR3 length: 16 residues. CDR3 bases: TGCAGCGTGCGTCCCGGGACAGGGGCTGGCGGCTATGGCTACACCTTC. Translating it yields CSVRPGTGAGGYGYTF.

This sequence joins TRBV5-1 and TRBJ1-3; D possibly corresponds to TRBD1 (6 bases). CDR3 length: 15 residues. Germline V gene sequence: CDR1 SGHRS, CDR2 YFSETQ. Trimming removed 4 bases from V and 2 bases from J, with 13 bases in between. CDR3 protein: CASSTGGLAGNTIYF. CDR3 nucleotide sequence: TGCGCCAGCAGCACGGGGGGGCTGGCTGGAAACACCATATATTTT.

The chain couples TRBV2 to TRBJ2-1, with 11 bases fitting TRBD2. The trim removed 5 bases at V and 7 bases at J, leaving 7 bases unmatched. The CDR3 is 15 residues long. Germline CDR1 and CDR2: SNHLY and FYNNEI. CDR3 loop: CASSTTSGSANEQFF. DNA of the CDR3: TGTGCCAGCAGTACCACTAGCGGGAGTGCAAATGAGCAGTTCTTC.

This chain connects TRBV7-6 to TRBJ1-1; tentatively, D is TRBD1 (5 bases). Germline loops: CDR1 SGHVS, CDR2 FNYEAQ. This CDR3 has 16 amino acids. Trimming pared 0 bases from V and 5 bases from J, leaving 16 bases between. CDR3 DNA: TGTGCCAGCAGCTTAGCGTGGTTAGGGGTCGGGACTGAAGCTTTCTTT. Translating gives CASSLAWLGVGTEAFF.

The rearrangement joins TRBV9 to TRBJ1-1; 7 nucleotides line up with TRBD1. The trim removed 4 bases at V and 1 base at J, leaving 7 bases unmatched. The CDR3 is made up of 15 amino acids. Per the germline V gene, CDR1 is SGDLS and CDR2 is YYNGEE. The CDR3 DNA reads as TGTGCCAGCAGCCCCCCGCAGGGGGGGAACACTGAAGCTTTCTTT. The encoded protein is CASSPPQGGNTEAFF.

The CDR3 bases are TGCGCCAGCAGTGGCGTGCGGACTAGCGACTACAATGAGCAGTTCTTC. Residues: CASSGVRTSDYNEQFF. The chain has TRBV10-1 and TRBJ2-1; 9 bases align to TRBD2. The CDR3 contains 16 residues. V was clipped by 4 bases and J by 3 bases; unmatched bases: 7. CDR1 and CDR2 (germline): WNHNN, SYGVQD (reference sequence).